This T cell receptor (beta chain) was sequenced in a study of vaccination effects on CD4 cells after COVID-19. Study in general: Sequencing followed a ViraFEST assay step that expanded antigen-specific CD4+ T cells with viral peptide pools.

CDR3 length: 15 residues. Germline V lookup: CDR1 SGHTA, CDR2 FQGTGA. Trimming took 5 bases from V and 3 from J; bases not matched to a gene: 9. Whole-study findings and limits: Only a single clone (1 of 255 vaccine-induced clones in healthy vaccinees) cross-reacted with common cold coronaviruses.

The data were produced by immunoSEQ multiplex PCR, yet TCRdb's version contains in-frame clones alone and is incomplete. This sample has about 58,000 clones, with over 60% found just once. Comments on this clone: Its antigen is undetermined.

Between days 10 and 11 of culture, CD4+ T cells were separated out. Vaccine recipients lacked prior SARS-CoV-2 infection and had negative nucleocapsid antibodies. Half the medium was replaced with IL-2 medium on days 3 and 7. J is TRBJ2-5 and V is TRBV7-3; 7 nucleotides agree with TRBD2. This sequence originates from a human donor who received a COVID-19 vaccine. The sample here was CD4+ T cells from PBMCs cultured without peptide, taken before COVID-19 vaccination. The CDR3 DNA follows: TGTGCCAGCAGCCCTACCGGTGGGACTAAAGAGACCCAGTACTTC. This gives the protein CASSPTGGTKETQYF.